This T cell receptor (beta chain) was recorded in a study of CD8 T cells in ankylosing spondylitis. Study-wide results and limits: Reports say disease-linked clones showed up significantly more in matched ankylosing spondylitis synovial fluid.

This clonotype was seen a handful of times. Its antigen remains unidentified. Trimming cost V 4 bases and J 8 bases, with 11 bases left between them. Germline V lookup: CDR1 SGHTA, CDR2 FQGNSA. This CDR3 has 12 residues. For TCR beta, libraries came from quantitative 5'-RACE with molecular barcodes. From the 5' RACE reads, TCRdb called clonotypes with MiXCR, one entry per CDR3 protein. The sample comprises 250,000 to 400,000 distinct CDR3 sequences, around a tenth of which are singletons, and about 10% rests with the top ten. What was sequenced was blood, either unsorted or a sorted T cell fraction (not recorded which). The V gene is TRBV7-2, the J gene TRBJ1-1; maybe TRBD1 (5 bases). The sequence was collected from a female donor with ankylosing spondylitis or in good health (not recorded which). The CDR3 DNA sequence: TGTGCCAGCAGCTCCGGCCACAGGGAAGCTTTCTTT. It is translated as CASSSGHREAFF.